This T cell receptor (beta chain) was captured in a study of tumor and adjacent non-tumor tissue in lung cancer. About the research overall: Samples averaged roughly 4.4 million productive TCRbeta reads each.

Points from the study as a whole: Significantly higher TCR diversity was found in tumor than normal lung. Tumor TCR diversity, when higher, was linked to shorter survival.

Three rounds of nested PCR, following a modified ARM-PCR protocol, produced the TCRbeta library. A single record per CDR3 protein comes from TCRdb applying MiXCR to the multiplex PCR reads. The sample holds 84,000 or so distinct CDR3 sequences, around 59% seen once. The template was RNA from unsorted bulk tissue. Newly diagnosed lung cancer patients had thoracic surgery in China, August–November 2014, without prior chemotherapy. Comment on this clonotype: Its antigen is as yet unknown. A much larger clone sits a single nucleotide away, making a read error possible.

The CDR3 runs to 15 residues. Germline V gene sequence: CDR1 SGHNT, CDR2 YYREEE (reference sequence). The sequence derives from a man between 65 and 85 years old with non-small cell lung cancer. What was sequenced was lung tumor tissue. The chain carries TRBV5-4 and TRBJ2-3; 10 nucleotides agree with TRBD1. The CDR3 nucleotides read TGTGACAGCAGCCGACAGGGGGCGAGGACAGATACGCGGTATTTT. It encodes CDSSRQGARTDTRYF.